A selection of T cell receptor beta chains follows, all from one sample in a study of vaccination effects on CD4 cells after COVID-19. Measured with immunoSEQ multiplex PCR; TCRdb has only the in-frame clones, and not every one. The sample consists of fewer than 75,000 clones, 70% to 80% of them appearing once. Antigens of these TCRs are unknown. The sample consisted of CD4+ T cells from PBMCs cultured without peptide, taken after COVID-19 vaccination. Receptor source: a human donor who received a COVID-19 vaccine. Each CDR3 is given with its conserved first and last residue. The order of the fields is J gene, clone size, V gene, D gene, CDR3 protein, CDR3 DNA. The D gene is left open where the match is weak. Not all rows give a size; the values are once, few, many and, for expanded clones, a class.

j_call: TRBJ1-6
clone_size: .
v_call: TRBV4-2
d_call: TRBD1
cdr3_aa: CASSQGRQGNSPLHF
cdr3_nt: TGTGCCAGCAGCCAGGGGCGACAGGGGAATTCACCCCTCCACTTT

j_call: TRBJ2-5
clone_size: .
v_call: TRBV7-3
d_call: .
cdr3_aa: CASSLNAGGGETQYF
cdr3_nt: TGTGCCAGCAGCTTAAATGCCGGGGGTGGTGAGACCCAGTACTTC

j_call: TRBJ1-6
clone_size: .
v_call: TRBV11-3
d_call: .
cdr3_aa: CASSLVTGSPLHF
cdr3_nt: TGTGCCAGCAGCTTAGTCACGGGATCACCCCTCCACTTT

j_call: TRBJ1-1
clone_size: once
v_call: TRBV6-2/TRBV6-3
d_call: .
cdr3_aa: CASSYSEGSNTEAFF
cdr3_nt: TGTGCCAGCAGTTACTCGGAGGGGTCGAACACTGAAGCTTTCTTT

j_call: TRBJ2-6
clone_size: .
v_call: TRBV18
d_call: .
cdr3_aa: CASSPGTPSSGANVLTF
cdr3_nt: TGTGCCAGCTCACCGGGGACACCCAGCTCTGGGGCCAACGTCCTGACTTTC

j_call: TRBJ2-1
clone_size: .
v_call: TRBV27
d_call: TRBD2
cdr3_aa: CASSFIAGGDNEQFF
cdr3_nt: TGTGCCAGCAGTTTTATAGCGGGGGGTGACAATGAGCAGTTCTTC

j_call: TRBJ1-3
clone_size: .
v_call: TRBV25-1
d_call: .
cdr3_aa: CASSDPRTSGNTIYF
cdr3_nt: TGTGCCAGCAGTGACCCCCGGACGTCGGGAAACACCATATATTTT

j_call: TRBJ2-1
clone_size: few
v_call: TRBV5-1
d_call: .
cdr3_aa: CASSLSPPGMGYNEQFF
cdr3_nt: TGCGCCAGCAGCCTCTCCCCCCCGGGTATGGGGTACAATGAGCAGTTCTTC

j_call: TRBJ1-1
clone_size: .
v_call: TRBV18
d_call: TRBD1
cdr3_aa: CASSPALQGEATEAFF
cdr3_nt: TGTGCCAGCTCACCGGCCTTACAGGGGGAGGCCACTGAAGCTTTCTTT

j_call: TRBJ1-2
clone_size: .
v_call: TRBV12-3/TRBV12-4
d_call: .
cdr3_aa: CASSRGPVSGYTF
cdr3_nt: TGTGCCAGCAGTCGCGGCCCCGTCTCTGGCTACACCTTC

j_call: TRBJ1-1
clone_size: .
v_call: TRBV14
d_call: .
cdr3_aa: CASSRKTGGAEAFF
cdr3_nt: TGTGCCAGCAGCCGTAAAACGGGAGGCGCTGAAGCTTTCTTT

j_call: TRBJ1-6
clone_size: few
v_call: TRBV28
d_call: TRBD1
cdr3_aa: CASSSGTAPYNSPLHF
cdr3_nt: TGTGCCAGCAGTTCGGGGACAGCCCCCTATAATTCACCCCTCCACTTT

j_call: TRBJ2-1
clone_size: few
v_call: TRBV7-3
d_call: TRBD2
cdr3_aa: CASSLTSGGWDEQFF
cdr3_nt: TGTGCCAGCAGTCTCACTAGCGGGGGGTGGGATGAGCAGTTCTTC

j_call: TRBJ2-5
clone_size: .
v_call: TRBV18
d_call: .
cdr3_aa: CASSPSVGGETQYF
cdr3_nt: TGTGCCAGCTCACCCTCGGTAGGTGGTGAGACCCAGTACTTC

j_call: TRBJ1-1
clone_size: .
v_call: TRBV27
d_call: TRBD1
cdr3_aa: CASSLRAGGAEAFF
cdr3_nt: TGTGCCAGCAGTTTAAGGGCAGGGGGTGCTGAAGCTTTCTTT

j_call: TRBJ1-1
clone_size: few
v_call: TRBV5-1
d_call: .
cdr3_aa: CASSLQEANTEAFF
cdr3_nt: TGCGCCAGCAGCTTACAGGAGGCGAACACTGAAGCTTTCTTT

j_call: TRBJ1-4
clone_size: .
v_call: TRBV4-1
d_call: .
cdr3_aa: CASSQPGQGRSNEKLFF
cdr3_nt: TGCGCCAGCAGCCAACCTGGGCAGGGGCGGTCTAATGAAAAACTGTTTTTT

j_call: TRBJ2-1
clone_size: .
v_call: TRBV30
d_call: .
cdr3_aa: CAWSEQGYEQFF
cdr3_nt: TGTGCCTGGAGCGAACAGGGCTACGAGCAGTTCTTC

j_call: TRBJ2-2
clone_size: once
v_call: TRBV7-9
d_call: TRBD2
cdr3_aa: CASSSLAGGPGELFF
cdr3_nt: TGTGCCAGCAGCTCACTAGCGGGGGGGCCCGGGGAGCTGTTTTTT

j_call: TRBJ2-2
clone_size: .
v_call: TRBV7-3
d_call: .
cdr3_aa: CASSLSGTGELFF
cdr3_nt: TGTGCCAGCAGCTTATCAGGGACCGGGGAGCTGTTTTTT

j_call: TRBJ2-2
clone_size: .
v_call: TRBV24-1
d_call: TRBD2
cdr3_aa: CATSDRLAGGPAGELFF
cdr3_nt: TGTGCCACCAGTGATCGACTAGCGGGGGGGCCAGCCGGGGAGCTGTTTTTT

j_call: TRBJ1-2
clone_size: .
v_call: TRBV28
d_call: TRBD1
cdr3_aa: CASISGDRGRYGYTF
cdr3_nt: TGTGCCAGCATATCTGGGGACAGGGGCCGCTATGGCTACACCTTC

j_call: TRBJ1-2
clone_size: .
v_call: TRBV11-1
d_call: .
cdr3_aa: CASSRDGTNYGYTF
cdr3_nt: TGTGCCAGCAGCCGGGACGGAACTAACTATGGCTACACCTTC

j_call: TRBJ1-3
clone_size: .
v_call: TRBV5-1
d_call: TRBD1
cdr3_aa: CASSSGDRTGNTIYF
cdr3_nt: TGCGCCAGCAGCTCCGGGGACAGGACTGGAAACACCATATATTTT

j_call: TRBJ2-2
clone_size: .
v_call: TRBV7-2
d_call: TRBD2
cdr3_aa: CASSPQTSGGGNTGELFF
cdr3_nt: TGTGCCAGCAGCCCCCAGACTAGCGGGGGGGGAAACACCGGGGAGCTGTTTTTT

j_call: TRBJ1-1
clone_size: few
v_call: TRBV5-1
d_call: TRBD1
cdr3_aa: CASSLDRGISTEAFF
cdr3_nt: TGCGCCAGCAGCTTGGACAGGGGGATTAGCACTGAAGCTTTCTTT

j_call: TRBJ1-2
clone_size: .
v_call: TRBV12-3/TRBV12-4
d_call: TRBD1
cdr3_aa: CASRGTGGRGYTF
cdr3_nt: TGTGCCAGCAGGGGGACAGGGGGTCGAGGCTACACCTTC

j_call: TRBJ2-1
clone_size: .
v_call: TRBV6-6
d_call: .
cdr3_aa: CASSRGTGGTNEQFF
cdr3_nt: TGTGCCAGCAGTAGGGGTACAGGTGGTACGAATGAGCAGTTCTTC

j_call: TRBJ2-1
clone_size: .
v_call: TRBV19
d_call: TRBD1
cdr3_aa: CASSNSLGTGKIGSYNEQFF
cdr3_nt: TGTGCCAGTAGTAACTCGCTAGGGACAGGGAAAATAGGCTCCTACAATGAGCAGTTCTTC

j_call: TRBJ2-6
clone_size: few
v_call: TRBV7-9
d_call: .
cdr3_aa: CASSPQRDGANVLTF
cdr3_nt: TGTGCCAGCAGCCCCCAGAGAGATGGGGCCAACGTCCTGACTTTC

j_call: TRBJ2-5
clone_size: .
v_call: TRBV7-6
d_call: TRBD2
cdr3_aa: CASSSLAGMETQYF
cdr3_nt: TGTGCCAGCAGCTCCCTAGCGGGGATGGAGACCCAGTACTTC

j_call: TRBJ1-1
clone_size: .
v_call: TRBV29-1
d_call: .
cdr3_aa: CSIRSEGTEAFF
cdr3_nt: TGCAGTATTCGATCGGAGGGCACTGAAGCTTTCTTT

j_call: TRBJ2-3
clone_size: .
v_call: TRBV5-6
d_call: TRBD1
cdr3_aa: CASGRAGGGTDTQYF
cdr3_nt: TGTGCCAGCGGGCGGGCAGGGGGTGGCACAGATACGCAGTATTTT

j_call: TRBJ2-2
clone_size: .
v_call: TRBV6-5
d_call: TRBD1
cdr3_aa: CASNPGQGSGELFF
cdr3_nt: TGTGCCAGCAACCCGGGACAGGGGTCCGGGGAGCTGTTTTTT

j_call: TRBJ1-1
clone_size: .
v_call: TRBV6-5
d_call: TRBD1
cdr3_aa: CASSHRQGLNTEAFF
cdr3_nt: TGTGCCAGCAGTCACCGACAGGGCCTGAACACTGAAGCTTTCTTT

j_call: TRBJ1-5
clone_size: .
v_call: TRBV18
d_call: .
cdr3_aa: CASSPDTAGNQPQHF
cdr3_nt: TGTGCCAGCTCACCTGACACGGCCGGCAATCAGCCCCAGCATTTT

j_call: TRBJ1-6
clone_size: few
v_call: TRBV2
d_call: TRBD1
cdr3_aa: CASSNRDRNSPLHF
cdr3_nt: TGTGCCAGCAGTAACCGGGACAGAAATTCACCCCTCCACTTT

j_call: TRBJ2-4
clone_size: .
v_call: TRBV2
d_call: TRBD2
cdr3_aa: CATSSGGDIQYF
cdr3_nt: TGTGCCACCTCGAGCGGGGGGGACATTCAGTACTTC

j_call: TRBJ1-2
clone_size: .
v_call: TRBV7-9
d_call: .
cdr3_aa: CASSYTGFDGYTF
cdr3_nt: TGTGCCAGCAGTTACACAGGGTTTGATGGCTACACCTTC

j_call: TRBJ1-1
clone_size: .
v_call: TRBV6-5
d_call: .
cdr3_aa: CASRPRGAWAEAFF
cdr3_nt: TGTGCCAGCAGACCGCGAGGGGCTTGGGCTGAAGCTTTCTTT

j_call: TRBJ1-2
clone_size: .
v_call: TRBV2
d_call: .
cdr3_aa: CATTPNPGAPWGYTF
cdr3_nt: TGTGCCACCACCCCCAATCCGGGGGCGCCCTGGGGCTACACCTTC

j_call: TRBJ2-1
clone_size: .
v_call: TRBV10-3
d_call: TRBD2
cdr3_aa: CAIRDLSSGGGNEQFF
cdr3_nt: TGTGCCATCAGGGATCTGTCTAGCGGGGGGGGGAATGAGCAGTTCTTC

j_call: TRBJ1-1
clone_size: .
v_call: TRBV10-1
d_call: .
cdr3_aa: CASSDGSTEAFF
cdr3_nt: TGCGCCAGCAGTGACGGCAGCACTGAAGCTTTCTTT

j_call: TRBJ1-3
clone_size: .
v_call: TRBV4-3
d_call: .
cdr3_aa: CASSQVNTLSGNTIYF
cdr3_nt: TGCGCCAGCAGCCAAGTGAACACTTTATCTGGAAACACCATATATTTT

j_call: TRBJ2-2
clone_size: .
v_call: TRBV7-3
d_call: .
cdr3_aa: CASSARLGTTGELFF
cdr3_nt: TGTGCCAGCAGCGCACGACTAGGTACCACCGGGGAGCTGTTTTTT

j_call: TRBJ2-2
clone_size: .
v_call: TRBV24-1
d_call: .
cdr3_aa: CATSDLYGGELFF
cdr3_nt: TGTGCCACCAGTGATTTGTACGGCGGGGAGCTGTTTTTT

j_call: TRBJ1-4
clone_size: once
v_call: TRBV18
d_call: .
cdr3_aa: CASSPGLDNEKLFF
cdr3_nt: TGTGCCAGCTCACCAGGGCTTGATAATGAAAAACTGTTTTTT

j_call: TRBJ2-5
clone_size: .
v_call: TRBV19
d_call: TRBD1
cdr3_aa: CASSIDLRGPPMNF
cdr3_nt: TGTGCCAGTAGTATAGACCTCAGGGGGCCGCCCATGAACTTC

j_call: TRBJ2-3
clone_size: .
v_call: TRBV21-1
d_call: .
cdr3_aa: CASSRGTGIIVPYF
cdr3_nt: TGTGCCAGCAGCAGGGGGACAGGGATTATTGTGCCGTATTTT

j_call: TRBJ1-6
clone_size: .
v_call: TRBV3-1/TRBV3-2
d_call: .
cdr3_aa: CASSQVGGYNSPLHF
cdr3_nt: TGTGCCAGCAGCCAAGTCGGGGGTTATAATTCACCCCTCCACTTT

j_call: TRBJ1-1
clone_size: few
v_call: TRBV7-8
d_call: .
cdr3_aa: CASSLAAGQRAFF
cdr3_nt: TGTGCCAGCAGCTTAGCGGCAGGGCAGCGAGCTTTCTTT

j_call: TRBJ1-1
clone_size: .
v_call: TRBV10-3
d_call: .
cdr3_aa: CAVAGRLETEAFF
cdr3_nt: TGTGCCGTGGCGGGACGGTTGGAGACTGAAGCTTTCTTT

j_call: TRBJ2-2
clone_size: .
v_call: TRBV5-1
d_call: .
cdr3_aa: CASSPRTANTGELFF
cdr3_nt: TGCGCCAGCAGCCCGAGGACAGCGAACACCGGGGAGCTGTTTTTT

j_call: TRBJ1-5
clone_size: .
v_call: TRBV2
d_call: .
cdr3_aa: CASRNRVIGNQPQHF
cdr3_nt: TGTGCCAGCAGGAACAGGGTAATAGGCAATCAGCCCCAGCATTTT

j_call: TRBJ2-1
clone_size: .
v_call: TRBV27
d_call: .
cdr3_aa: CASSFYRDHEQFF
cdr3_nt: TGTGCCAGCAGTTTCTACAGGGACCATGAGCAGTTCTTC

j_call: TRBJ2-3
clone_size: .
v_call: TRBV29-1
d_call: TRBD1
cdr3_aa: CSAPDRIRGDTQYF
cdr3_nt: TGCAGCGCCCCGGACAGGATTCGAGGGGATACGCAGTATTTT

j_call: TRBJ2-5
clone_size: few
v_call: TRBV30
d_call: TRBD2
cdr3_aa: CAWSGLAGGQETQYF
cdr3_nt: TGTGCCTGGAGCGGACTAGCGGGGGGGCAGGAGACCCAGTACTTC